This section outlines one T cell receptor (beta chain) sequence together with its context. Its antigen is unidentified. TCR beta VDJ and CDR3 profiling used genomic DNA as template. TCRdb ran MiXCR on the reads and lists one entry per CDR3 protein. This table holds approximately 180,000 distinct CDR3 sequences, more than 60% found once. The sample originates from a study of CD8+CD57+ T cells in acquired aplastic anemia. By flow cytometry, patients selected for sequencing had shown an expansion of CD8+CD57+ cells. When blood sampling took place, the patients had received no therapy. Study findings and constraints: Researchers reported that CD8+ Simpson's diversity was not significantly different in patients versus controls.

V was pared by 3 bases and J by 2 bases, with 8 bases between. The CDR3 has 13 amino acids. The TCR sequence derives from a human donor with aplastic anemia. The chain recombines TRBV12-3 or TRBV12-4 with TRBJ2-7; possible D gene TRBD1, 5 bases. Sequenced input: sorted CD4+, CD8+, or CD8+CD57+ T cells (not recorded which) from PBMCs. The CDR3 protein is CASSLDKPYEQYF. The CDR3 bases are TGTGCCAGCAGTTTGGACAAACCCTACGAGCAGTACTTC.